This paragraph reports one T cell receptor beta chain. In its sample, this clone comes out as medium-sized (0.01 to 0.1%). Its antigen specificity is not known. No base-level quality is on record; no much larger clone is a single base apart. Each collaborating institution followed its own protocols to collect whole blood in K2EDTA tubes. For TCRbeta analysis, collaborators shipped samples in one of three forms: frozen whole blood, isolated PBMCs, or DNA extracted from either of those sample types. TCRbeta CDR3 regions were amplified from genomic DNA by means of the immunoSEQ Assay, a bias-controlled multiplex PCR. The paper's processing steps were these. The number of nucleated cells in each sample was estimated from the amplification of reference gene primers within the assay. Sequence reads were collapsed and filtered to measure the absolute abundance of every unique TCRbeta CDR3 rearrangement. For each sample, productive Simpson clonality was calculated by taking the square root of Simpson's diversity index across productive rearrangements. This immuneACCESS table, as held by TCRdb, lists in-frame sequences with V and J called but not all clones. Of the missing ones, under half trace to an unresolved V gene in checked studies; the others have no known cause. D and trimming come from the DNA, and the V and J calls and clone size come from that table. For this sample there are about 150,000 clones; over 65% appear just once. Of the sample, 2.2% falls within the top ten clones.

V trim: 8 bases; J trim: 0 bases; unmatched bases: 5. Spanning cysteine to phenylalanine, the CDR3 consists of 15 amino acids. Only CDR3 DNA is held: 45 bases, read in frame from base 1. From the germline V gene, CDR1 is MNHEY and CDR2 is SVGAGI. The sample belongs to a study of blood T cell repertoires in COVID-19 (dated by TCRdb to the early 2020s). Study-level background: Collaborator samples came from the United States, Italy and Spain and covered acute and convalescent phases of COVID-19. The prospective study material was composed of cDNA or gDNA derived from T cells, B-cell-depleted T cells, or PBMCs. A freely available public database, intended as a resource for researchers studying the immune response to SARS-CoV-2, is where the repertoires were released. The sample metadata nearly always contained a de-identified subject ID, COVID-19 status, age in years and sex. Deeply sampled blood TCRbeta repertoires from subjects exposed to, actively infected with, or recovered from COVID-19 were included in the dataset. Where HLA class I and class II types were available, the types were taken from metadata supplied by the sample provider, not from assay-based typing. The samples were drawn from two sources: the first 160 participants of the ongoing ImmuneRACE study, and approximately 1,300 subjects contributed by 6 global collaborators. General study outcomes and caveats: How much clinical and demographic metadata was included differed by source and by participant, and the metadata was provided uncurated.

The receptor was derived from a man aged 65-85 years with acute or convalescent COVID-19. Sequenced input: peripheral blood. The chain couples TRBV6-5 to TRBJ2-1; TRBD1 lines up with 9 middle nucleotides. The CDR3 here reads CASCETGGSYNEQFF. In nucleotides, the sequence is TGTGCCAGCTGCGAGACAGGGGGCTCCTACAATGAGCAGTTCTTC.